These 19 T cell receptor beta chains share one sample of origin, sequenced in a study of T cell repertoires in cytomegalovirus infection. One entry per CDR3 protein results from TCRdb running MiXCR on the reads. Of 200,000 to 250,000 distinct CDR3 sequences in the sample, 35% to 40% were seen once. No antigen has been assigned to these receptors. The specimen comprised CD8+ T cells from cultured PBMCs, sampled from culture after CMV antigen stimulation. The receptor set was obtained from a human donor in good health (CMV status not recorded). Some clones in this sample may be carry-over from other donors' samples.

In its sample, this clonotype was seen a few times. The chain has TRBV7-2 and TRBJ2-1; 8 bases line up with TRBD2. The V segment lost 2 bases and the J segment 7 bases; nucleotides outside the gene matches: 10. The CDR3 loop spans 16 amino acids. Looked up from germline, CDR1 is SGHTA and CDR2 is FQGNSA. As DNA, the CDR3 is TGTGCCAGCAGCTTATGGACCGGGGGGGCCGGTAATGAGCAGTTCTTC. Translated, it gives CASSLWTGGAGNEQFF.

The V gene is TRBV4-1, the J gene TRBJ2-1, with D hard to call. The CDR3 loop spans 15 amino acids. CDR1 is MGHRA, CDR2 YSYEKL, per germline. With 4 bases removed from V and 2 bases from J, the gap between germline ends came to 12 bases. The CDR3 DNA follows: TGCGCCAGCAGCCTCCTCGAGAGCACCTACAATGAGCAGTTCTTC. Protein sequence: CASSLLESTYNEQFF.

This chain uses TRBV7-6 with TRBJ2-7, with 10 positions matching TRBD2. Germline V gene lookup returns CDR1 SGHVS and CDR2 FNYEAQ. CDR3 length: 17 amino acids. V lost 1 base and J lost 0; bases outside the gene matches: 6. CDR3 coding DNA: TGTGCCAGCAGCTTAGGGCTAGCGGGAGTCAGCTCCTACGAGCAGTACTTC. Protein product: CASSLGLAGVSSYEQYF.

The gene calls are TRBV5-4 and TRBJ2-5; D is uncertain. V was trimmed by 0 bases and J by 5 bases, leaving 8 bases between them. The CDR3 has 13 residues. Germline V CDR1 and CDR2: SGHNT, YYREEE (reference sequence). The CDR3 loop reads CASSLVPAETQYF. CDR3 bases: TGTGCCAGCAGCTTGGTACCTGCCGAGACCCAGTACTTC.

This chain uses TRBV20-1 with TRBJ1-5; 7 nucleotides agree with TRBD1. Trimming at V came to 0 bases and at J to 2 bases, leaving 7 bases not matched to a gene. This CDR3 is built from 16 residues. Germline V CDR1 and CDR2: DFQATT, SNEGSKA (reference sequence). DNA of the CDR3: TGCAGTGCTAGAGATAGTACCGGGACAGGCAATCAGCCCCAGCATTTT. Translating it yields CSARDSTGTGNQPQHF.

The chain employs TRBV19 and TRBJ2-1; perhaps TRBD2 as D (7 bases). Germline assignment: CDR1 LNHDA and CDR2 SQIVND (reference sequence). V lost 3 bases, J lost 1 base, and 16 bases lay in between. This CDR3 contains 17 residues. The CDR3 DNA is TGTGCCAGTAGTATCCGGGGGGCTAGCGGTTCCTACAATGAGCAGTTCTTC. It specifies CASSIRGASGSYNEQFF. Together with reference TRBV19 and TRBJ2-1, the CDR3 gives the full variable domain: DGGITQSPKYLFRKEGQNVTLSCEQNLNHDAMYWYRQDPGQGLRLIYYSQIVNDFQKGDIAEGYSVSREKKESFPLTVTSAQKNPTAFYLCASSIRGASGSYNEQFFGPGTRLTVL.

This clonotype was recorded many times. This chain connects TRBV7-8 to TRBJ2-5, with TRBD2 matching over 13 bases. The trim removed 4 bases at V and 4 bases at J, leaving 9 bases unmatched. This CDR3 spans 17 amino acids. Germline V CDR1 and CDR2: SGHVS, FQNEAQ. CDR3 region: CASSSGLAGAGRETQYF. DNA of the CDR3: TGTGCCAGCAGCTCCGGACTAGCGGGAGCCGGACGAGAGACCCAGTACTTC.

This clonotype has just a few counts. This chain links TRBV27 with TRBJ1-2; 9 bases are shared with TRBD1. Germline CDR1 reads MNHEY; CDR2 reads SMNVEV (reference sequence). The CDR3 extends over 13 amino acids. V gave up 2 bases and J gave up 14 bases; unmatched junction bases: 9. The CDR3 DNA follows: TGTGCCAGCAGTTTACGGGGACAGGGAGCTCTAACCTTC. It translates to CASSLRGQGALTF.

V is TRBV6-5 and J is TRBJ2-7; D possibly corresponds to TRBD1 (5 bases). Trimming took off 2 bases at V and 3 bases at J, with 11 bases between the two ends. The length of the CDR3 is 14 residues. Germline V lookup: CDR1 MNHEY, CDR2 SVGAGI. The CDR3, as DNA: TGTGCCAGCAGTTACGCCGACAGAAGCTACGAGCAGTACTTC. Translation: CASSYADRSYEQYF.

This clonotype was counted at least ten times. The rearrangement joins TRBV7-6 to TRBJ2-1; 7 bases align to TRBD2. Looked up from germline, CDR1 is SGHVS and CDR2 is FNYEAQ. There are 16 residues in the CDR3. V lost 1 base to trimming and J lost 4 bases; unmatched junction nucleotides: 7. The CDR3 bases are TGTGCCAGCAGCTTAGTGGTTGCGGGGGAATACAATGAGCAGTTCTTC. Its translation: CASSLVVAGEYNEQFF. Drawing the rest from reference TRBV7-6 and TRBJ2-1, the complete variable domain is GAGVSQSPRYKVTKRGQDVALRCDPISGHVSLYWYRQALGQGPEFLTYFNYEAQQDKSGLPNDRFSAERPEGSISTLTIQRTEQRDSAMYRCASSLVVAGEYNEQFFGPGTRLTVL.

The chain recombines TRBV28 with TRBJ1-1; weak D call: TRBD1 (5 bases). Trimming removed 6 bases at V and 1 base at J, with 18 bases between. This CDR3 is built from 16 residues. Germline V lookup: CDR1 MDHEN, CDR2 SYDVKM. The CDR3 sequence is CASRINMGPANTEAFF. The CDR3 DNA reads TGTGCCAGCAGGATAAACATGGGGCCGGCGAACACTGAAGCTTTCTTT.

The rearrangement joins TRBV12-5 to TRBJ1-1, with D unclear. The CDR3 is 12 amino acids. V lost 7 bases and J lost 1, with 7 bases in between. The germline V gene has CDR1 LGHNT and CDR2 FRNRAP. DNA for the CDR3: TGTGCTAGTGCCACCCAGAACACTGAAGCTTTCTTT. It specifies CASATQNTEAFF.

There are a few counts of this clonotype. The chain links TRBV12-3 or TRBV12-4 to TRBJ1-1; 8 bases line up with TRBD1. The CDR3 has 16 residues. The V and J ends lost 2 bases and 1 base, in that order; junction bases with no gene match: 6. CDR3 coding DNA: TGTGCCAGCAGTTTAAGGTCAGGGGGCGCGAACACTGAAGCTTTCTTT. Its protein is CASSLRSGGANTEAFF.

This clonotype was found many times. The V call is TRBV7-6, the J call TRBJ2-7; no firm D call. This CDR3 has 14 amino acids. The V and J ends lost 2 bases and 4 bases respectively, with 12 bases between them. From germline, CDR1 is SGHVS and CDR2 FNYEAQ. CDR3 DNA sequence: TGTGCCAGCAGCTTAACGGGTGTTGGTTACGAGCAGTACTTC. This encodes CASSLTGVGYEQYF.

This chain joins TRBV5-5 and TRBJ1-3; 11 bases line up with TRBD1. The CDR3 loop spans 16 amino acids. CDR1 SGHKS and CDR2 YYEKEE come from the germline V gene (reference sequence). The V segment lost 4 bases and the J segment 0 bases; nucleotides outside the gene matches: 3. The CDR3 DNA is TGTGCCAGCAGCCGCGGACAGGGGGCCTCTGGAAACACCATATATTTT. It specifies CASSRGQGASGNTIYF.

This clonotype was counted between two and nine times. The chain combines TRBV7-6 with TRBJ1-1; TRBD1 might be the D (5 bases). V lost 6 bases to trimming and J lost 1 base, with 18 bases between them. Germline CDR1 and CDR2: SGHVS and FNYEAQ. The CDR3 extends over 16 amino acids. This chain's CDR3 is CASRSHRDGTNTEAFF. The CDR3, as DNA: TGTGCCAGCAGGTCTCACCGGGACGGAACGAACACTGAAGCTTTCTTT. The full variable domain, its missing parts supplied by reference TRBV7-6 and TRBJ1-1, is GAGVSQSPRYKVTKRGQDVALRCDPISGHVSLYWYRQALGQGPEFLTYFNYEAQQDKSGLPNDRFSAERPEGSISTLTIQRTEQRDSAMYRCASRSHRDGTNTEAFFGQGTRLTVV.

This chain joins TRBV9 and TRBJ2-5, with D possibly TRBD1 on 6 matching bases. CDR1 and CDR2 (germline): SGDLS, YYNGEE. This CDR3 is 15 amino acids long. V was cut by 6 bases and J by 2 bases, with 17 bases left in between. In nucleotides, the CDR3 is TGTGCCAGCACCCGTGCAGGGGTCGGACAAGAGACCCAGTACTTC. Its protein is CASTRAGVGQETQYF.

The V and J genes are TRBV14 and TRBJ2-7; TRBD1 matches 10 bases. The germline V gene encodes CDR1 SGHDN and CDR2 FVKESK. With V trimmed by 1 base and J by 4 bases, 7 bases remained unmatched. The CDR3 length is 16 residues. The chain's CDR3 is CASSQASRTGGYEQYF. The CDR3 DNA reads as TGTGCCAGCAGCCAAGCCTCCCGGACAGGGGGTTACGAGCAGTACTTC.

This clonotype was picked up a small number of times. The chain recombines TRBV28 with TRBJ2-4; D may be TRBD2 (6 bases). The length of the CDR3 is 14 residues. Germline V CDR1 and CDR2: MDHEN, SYDVKM. Trimming left V 5 bases short and J 7 bases short, with 15 bases between. CDR3 DNA: TGTGCCAGCAGTCCGGAGGGAACTCGTAACATTCAGTACTTC. Translated: CASSPEGTRNIQYF.